These 5 T cell receptor beta chains originate from one sample sequenced in a study of CD8+ T cells in alopecia areata. It was cDNA, reverse transcribed from extracted RNA, that served as the sequencing template. Profiling relied on immunoSEQ multiplex PCR, and the TCRdb table lists in-frame clones only, not all of them. The data hold around 270,000 clones, with 55% to 70% observed a single time. As for treatment: oral pan-JAK inhibitor, 5-10 mg twice daily. The sample in question was CD4+ T cells sorted from blood, obtained at week 24, from a patient treated with tofacitinib. The origin of the receptors is a human donor with alopecia areata.

This clone was counted a few times. This rearrangement joins TRBV10-3 to TRBJ2-7, with unresolved D. The CDR3 is 14 amino acids. CDR1 and CDR2 from the germline V gene are ENHRY and SYGVKD. The germline V and J ends were trimmed by 0 bases and 3 bases, with 9 bases remaining between them. CDR3 DNA sequence: TGTGCCATCAGTGAGTCAGGGTTGATCTACGAGCAGTACTTC. This gives the protein CAISESGLIYEQYF.

J is TRBJ1-1 and V is TRBV30; D uncertain. CDR1 and CDR2 from the germline V gene are GTSNPN and SVGIG (reference sequence). The V and J ends lost 3 bases and 6 bases respectively, with 8 bases between them. The CDR3 runs to 11 residues. CDR3 nucleotide sequence: TGTGCCTGGAGGGTTACCGCTGAAGCTTTCTTT. Protein: CAWRVTAEAFF.

The chain employs TRBV7-2 and TRBJ2-5; D uncertain. CDR1 is SGHTA and CDR2 is FQGNSA in the germline V gene. CDR3 length: 14 residues. V was cut by 1 base and J by 1 base, with 7 bases left in between. The CDR3 nucleotides are TGTGCCAGCAGCTTAGGGGCTAGCCAAGAGACCCAGTACTTC. Its protein is CASSLGASQETQYF. Full variable domain (outside the CDR3, taken from reference TRBV7-2 and TRBJ2-5): GAGVSQSPSNKVTEKGKDVELRCDPISGHTALYWYRQSLGQGLEFLIYFQGNSAPDKSGLPSDRFSAERTGGSVSTLTIQRTQQEDSAVYLCASSLGASQETQYFGPGTRLLVL.

The DNA for the CDR3 is TGTGCCAGCCGTAACCGGGACAGGCCTTCCTACGAGCAGTACTTC. Its translation: CASRNRDRPSYEQYF. The rearrangement joins TRBV6-5 to TRBJ2-7, with TRBD1 identical over 8 bases. Germline V gene sequence: CDR1 MNHEY, CDR2 SVGAGI. The CDR3 length is 15 residues. The V gene end was trimmed by 8 bases and the J gene end by 1 base; junction bases not matched to a gene: 10.

V usage is TRBV20-1 and J usage is TRBJ2-7; D remains ambiguous. The CDR3 is made up of 11 amino acids. Trimming took 3 bases from V and 0 from J, leaving 3 bases between them. Germline V CDR1 and CDR2: DFQATT, SNEGSKA (reference sequence). DNA of the CDR3: TGCAGTGCTAGTGTCTCCTACGAGCAGTACTTC. It encodes CSASVSYEQYF.